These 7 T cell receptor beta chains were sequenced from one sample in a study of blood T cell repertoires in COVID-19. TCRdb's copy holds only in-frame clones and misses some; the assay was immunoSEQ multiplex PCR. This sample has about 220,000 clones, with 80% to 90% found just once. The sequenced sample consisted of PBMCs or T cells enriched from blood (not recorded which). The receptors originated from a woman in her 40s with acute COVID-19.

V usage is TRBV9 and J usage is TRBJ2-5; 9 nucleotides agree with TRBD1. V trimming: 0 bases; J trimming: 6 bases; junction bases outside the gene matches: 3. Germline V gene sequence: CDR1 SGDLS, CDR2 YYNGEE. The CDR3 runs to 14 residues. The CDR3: CASSVGTGEKTQYF. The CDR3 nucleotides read TGTGCCAGCAGCGTAGGGACAGGGGAAAAGACCCAGTACTTC.

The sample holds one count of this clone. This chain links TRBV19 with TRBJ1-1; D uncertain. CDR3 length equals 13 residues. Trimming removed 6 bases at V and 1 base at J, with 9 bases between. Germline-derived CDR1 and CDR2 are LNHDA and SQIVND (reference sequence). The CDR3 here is CASRWQKNTEAFF. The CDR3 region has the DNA TGTGCCAGTAGGTGGCAGAAGAACACTGAAGCTTTCTTT. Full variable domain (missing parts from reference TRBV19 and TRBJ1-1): DGGITQSPKYLFRKEGQNVTLSCEQNLNHDAMYWYRQDPGQGLRLIYYSQIVNDFQKGDIAEGYSVSREKKESFPLTVTSAQKNPTAFYLCASRWQKNTEAFFGQGTRLTVV.

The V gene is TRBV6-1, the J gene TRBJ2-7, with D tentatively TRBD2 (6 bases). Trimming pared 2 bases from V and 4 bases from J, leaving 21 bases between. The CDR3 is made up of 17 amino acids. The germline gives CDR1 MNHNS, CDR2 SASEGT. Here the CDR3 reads CASSERVVQGGSYEQYF. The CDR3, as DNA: TGTGCCAGCAGTGAAAGGGTCGTGCAGGGAGGTAGTTACGAGCAGTACTTC.

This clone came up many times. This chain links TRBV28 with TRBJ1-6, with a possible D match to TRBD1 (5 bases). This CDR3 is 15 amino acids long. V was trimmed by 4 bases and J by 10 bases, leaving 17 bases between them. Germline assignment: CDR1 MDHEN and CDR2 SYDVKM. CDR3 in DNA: TGTGCCAGCAGTTCAACCAGGGAGGCCGTATCACCCCTCCACTTT. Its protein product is CASSSTREAVSPLHF. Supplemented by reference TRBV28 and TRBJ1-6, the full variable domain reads DVKVTQSSRYLVKRTGEKVFLECVQDMDHENMFWYRQDPGLGLRLIYFSYDVKMKEKGDIPEGYSVSREKKERFSLILESASTNQTSMYLCASSSTREAVSPLHFGNGTRLTVT.

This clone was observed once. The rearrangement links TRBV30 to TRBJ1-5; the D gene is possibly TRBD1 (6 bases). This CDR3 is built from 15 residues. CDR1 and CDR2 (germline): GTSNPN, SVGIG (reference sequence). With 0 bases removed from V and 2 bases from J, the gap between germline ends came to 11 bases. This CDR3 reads CAWSVMGAGNQPQHF. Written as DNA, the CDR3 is TGTGCCTGGAGTGTAATGGGGGCTGGCAATCAGCCCCAGCATTTT.

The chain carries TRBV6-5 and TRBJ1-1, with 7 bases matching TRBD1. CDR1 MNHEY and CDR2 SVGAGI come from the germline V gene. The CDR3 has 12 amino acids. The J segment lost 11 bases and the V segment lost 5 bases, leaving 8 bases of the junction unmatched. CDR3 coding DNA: TGTGCCAGCAGTCAGGGGGTTGGGGGGGCTTTCTTT. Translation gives CASSQGVGGAFF.

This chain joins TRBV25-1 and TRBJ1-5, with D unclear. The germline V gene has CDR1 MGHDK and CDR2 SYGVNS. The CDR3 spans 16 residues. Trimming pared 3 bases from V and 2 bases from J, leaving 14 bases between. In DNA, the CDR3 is TGTGCCAGCAGTGAGGTAGCAACCATCTGCAATCAGCCCCAGCATTTT. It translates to CASSEVATICNQPQHF.